The rows below give T cell receptor beta chains drawn from one sample of a study of blood T cell repertoires in COVID-19. TCRdb's table, derived via immunoSEQ multiplex PCR, lists solely in-frame clones and lacks some. The table includes around 260,000 clones, approximately 89% detected once. Sequencing was carried out using peripheral blood. The receptor source for this set is a man in his forties or fifties who had recovered from COVID-19. The CDR3 runs from the conserved cysteine through the conserved F or W. Clone sizes are given selectively: once, few, many, or a class where the clone is expanded.

size	V	J	CDR3
.	TRBV7-9	TRBJ2-1	CASSRSSGTSDEQFF
once	TRBV3-1/TRBV3-2	TRBJ2-2	CASRLFPGAGELFF
.	TRBV23-1	TRBJ2-3	CASNPKTSGRARGTDTQYF
.	TRBV30	TRBJ2-7	CAWAPGTGGYEQYF
.	TRBV5-1	TRBJ2-7	CASSFGDRGYEQYF
.	TRBV6-5	TRBJ2-3	CASSPDWSGVNTQYF
once	TRBV7-2	TRBJ1-2	CASSLDLSVWPGGGYTF
.	TRBV5-4	TRBJ1-2	CASSREGREDGYTF
.	TRBV25-1	TRBJ2-4	CASSESSGVNIQYF
.	TRBV27	TRBJ2-7	CASSFGAYYEQYF
once	TRBV7-9	TRBJ1-1	CASSFHSGRNFSMNTEAFF
.	TRBV5-1	TRBJ2-7	CASSTRDSSYEQYF
.	TRBV2	TRBJ2-1	CASGYEGVSYNEQFF
.	TRBV5-6	TRBJ1-5	CASSPRGEQPQHF
.	TRBV7-2	TRBJ2-3	CASSLSGGRSDTQYF
.	TRBV7-2	TRBJ2-4	CASSPELEAFKNIQYF
.	TRBV7-2	TRBJ2-1	CASSLAPQALSSYNEQFF
.	TRBV9	TRBJ2-3	CASSPITVGTQYF
.	TRBV5-1	TRBJ2-2	CASSLATGGNTGELFF
.	TRBV30	TRBJ2-1	CAWKRLAGGLYNEQFF
.	TRBV7-3	TRBJ2-1	CASSLRSSSYNEQFF
.	TRBV19	TRBJ1-5	CASSLWTTGAYQPQHF
.	TRBV7-9	TRBJ1-4	CASSQQGTEKLFF
.	TRBV5-1	TRBJ1-1	CASSLVGGQAFF
.	TRBV6-5	TRBJ2-1	CASNRVAASYNEQFF
.	TRBV6-6	TRBJ2-4	CASSPGTGGLQYF